This T cell receptor (beta chain) stems from a study of T cells after yellow fever vaccination (dated by TCRdb to about 2019). Some background on the complete study: Using CD3, CD45RA, CCR7 and CD95 staining, memory subsets (EM, EMRA, CM and Tscm) were sorted on a BD FACS Aria III. To follow T-cell clones before and after both primary and booster YFV17D yellow fever vaccination, bulk TCR alpha and beta repertoires underwent longitudinal sequencing. The cohort comprised two healthy male donors, one aged 18 to 29 and one aged 30 to 39 years. The SMART-Seq v4 Ultra Low Input RNA kit was used to prepare libraries from fractions with low cell numbers. Blood was drawn at multiple timepoints before and after primary and secondary immunization, with bulk PBMC replicates and cell subsets isolated. Memory subsets were sorted on days 0, 15 and 45 and at 18 months after primary vaccination, and on days 0, 15 and 45 after the 30-year booster.

Per the publication, the treatment or condition label means: live attenuated yellow fever vaccine strain. PBMCs were isolated from peripheral blood using a standard Ficoll-Paque protocol. For sorted memory subsets, RNA extraction was done with the RNeasy Micro Kit. Synthesis of TCR cDNA relied on 5'RACE template switching, a step that introduced a universal primer site along with unique molecular identifiers. Priming of cDNA synthesis was performed from both the TCR alpha and TCR beta constant segments. Two PCR steps were used to amplify libraries, with sample barcodes and sequencing adapters being added in the second step. Sequencing of libraries was performed on Illumina HiSeq 2500 (2x100 bp) or NovaSeq (2x150 bp). The original pipeline was this. MIGEC handled demultiplexing of reads and collapsing into UMI consensus sequences, while MiXCR performed V(D)J alignment. Clonotypes responding to the vaccine were identified with edgeR on replicate PBMC samples, with the criteria of FDR below 0.01 and a log2 fold change above 5 up to day 15. Each bulk clonotype was labeled CD4 or CD8 based on which sequenced repertoire, CD4 or CD8, contained the clonotype at higher abundance. Clonotype frequencies in memory subsets were weighted by FACS-sorted cell numbers to estimate each clone's distribution across memory phenotypes. TCRdb trimmed public reads at Q25 via fastp, called clones via MiXCR and kept in-frame beta chains. Each CDR3 protein gets just one entry, which takes the most common genes and DNA from the rows behind it. Clone size and V and J calls follow TCRdb, not the original study. The table for this sample lists approximately 34,000 distinct CDR3 sequences; roughly a tenth of them were counted only once. The ten largest clones take up roughly 12% of the sample.

This clonotype was counted many times. No much larger clonotype is one base removed from it; base qualities were not supplied. Results the study describes overall, beyond this receptor: On day 0, almost all vaccine-responding clonotypes were below detection in the sorted memory subsets. The secondary T-cell response was found to be weaker but faster than the primary response, with a peak reached on day 5 rather than on day 15. Computational filtering was needed because FACS-sorted repertoires could contain abundant contaminating clonotypes from the bulk population. After the booster, most of the clones that had expanded following primary vaccination were detected again (almost 98% of CD4 and around nine tenths of CD8), which suggests that memory was broadly maintained. A small fraction of clonotypes showed up in both the CD4 and CD8 compartments, probably as a result of convergent recombination. Because the study included only two donors, the extent to which the findings can be generalized is limited.

Sample: PBMCs, either bulk or a sorted T-cell subset (CD4+, CD8+, memory, or dextramer-sorted; not recorded which), taken around 15 days after the first yellow fever vaccination. This TCR derives from a man in his late teens or twenties who received the YFV17D yellow fever vaccine.

CDR3 loop: CASSSLGVGVAYNEQFF. At the DNA level, the sequence is TGTGCCAGCAGCTCCCTGGGGGTCGGGGTAGCCTACAATGAGCAGTTCTTC. The sequence links TRBV7-2 to TRBJ2-1; the D call is possibly TRBD1 or TRBD2, each sharing 5 bases. V lost 4 bases and J lost 2 bases; the stretch between them is 18 bases long. The CDR3 holds 17 amino acids from the cysteine to the phenylalanine. Only the CDR3 part of the read is kept: 51 bases, read in frame from the first base. The germline V gene supplies CDR1 SGHTA and CDR2 FQGNSA. Full variable domain (CDR3 extended with the reference TRBV7-2 and TRBJ2-1 proteins): GAGVSQSPSNKVTEKGKDVELRCDPISGHTALYWYRQSLGQGLEFLIYFQGNSAPDKSGLPSDRFSAERTGGSVSTLTIQRTQQEDSAVYLCASSSLGVGVAYNEQFFGPGTRLTVL.